What follows is one T cell receptor beta chain and its context. Its specificity is not known. The source of the sample is a study of cytomegalovirus exposure and HLA in healthy donors. Findings and caveats of the study: More clonal expansion characterized HLA-associated TCR beta chains than equally common others in a later analysis. In a later analysis, CMV-associated beta chains were mostly HLA-associated, it appeared.

The PCR made use of 60 Vbeta and 13 Jbeta primers. Assay: immunoSEQ multiplex PCR; the TCRdb copy retains only in-frame clones and omits some. The ten top clones account for less than 20%, within a sample of 45,000 or so clones. This sequence originates from a male donor in good health and CMV-seronegative. Material: PBMCs.

CDR3 region: CASSLGPTGYYGYTF. In DNA, the CDR3 is TGTGCCAGCAGCCTGGGGCCGACAGGCTACTATGGCTACACCTTC. The gene calls are TRBV5-6 and TRBJ1-2; TRBD1 might be the D (6 bases). The V gene's germline CDR1 is SGHDT and CDR2 YYEEEE. This CDR3 contains 15 residues. Trimming removed 4 bases from V and 3 bases from J, with 16 bases in between.